This T cell receptor (beta chain) was retrieved from a study of response to subunit inactivated influenza vaccine. This CDR3 spans 16 amino acids. Germline V gene sequence: CDR1 SGHRS, CDR2 YFSETQ. TCRdb reprocessed the RT-PCR reads via MiXCR and lists one record per CDR3 protein. The sample carries roughly 570,000 distinct CDR3 sequences, 13% recorded once. For this clonotype: Its specificity is not known. Germline is not matched at one junction end, which may reflect a read error.

Study-wide points: The authors put forward the suggestion that each seasonal influenza vaccination may bring in only a limited number of new T cells.

The TCR comes from a man aged 45 to 65 who received an inactivated influenza vaccine. The chain couples TRBV5-1 to TRBJ2-3; TRBD2 matches 7 bases. Sequenced material: PBMCs from blood, taken about 40 days after vaccination. In DNA, the CDR3 is TGCGCCATCAGCTTGGGCGGGAGAGGAGTGACAGATACGCAGTATTTT. Translating it yields CAISLGGRGVTDTQYF.